One sample yielded the 32 T cell receptor beta chains listed below, sequenced in a study of radiation and T cells in renal cell carcinoma. This table comes from immunoSEQ multiplex PCR, and its TCRdb copy is limited to in-frame clones, with some not included. The repertoire consists of 130,000 or so clones, with around four fifths occurring once and the leading ten covering around 25%. Time point reported: baseline pretreatment blood. This sample's treatment: 15 Gy SBRT to primary tumor, nephrectomy 4 weeks later. The sequenced sample was blood, obtained from a patient whose treatment included radiotherapy and nephrectomy. All receptors derive from a woman between 45 and 60 years old with renal cell carcinoma.

The V gene is TRBV6-6, the J gene TRBJ2-5; a weak D match, TRBD1 (6 bases). The germline V gene encodes CDR1 MNHNY and CDR2 SVGAGI (reference sequence). Trimming shortened V by 7 bases and J by 5 bases, and 17 bases separated the two germline ends. The CDR3 has 14 residues. CDR3: CASTRGGRGETQYF. CDR3 DNA sequence: TGTGCCAGCACCAGGGGTGGGCGAGGGGAGACCCAGTACTTC.

The chain joins TRBV27 to TRBJ1-4; D remains ambiguous. There are 18 residues in the CDR3. Trimming shortened V by 5 bases and J by 0 bases, and 19 bases separated the two germline ends. Germline V gene data show CDR1 as MNHEY and CDR2 as SMNVEV (reference sequence). The CDR3, as DNA: TGTGCCAGCAGTCCCGTCTATCTGAACGGAGCAACTAATGAAAAACTGTTTTTT. The encoded protein is CASSPVYLNGATNEKLFF.

The chain has TRBV11-2 and TRBJ2-5, with D possibly being TRBD1 or TRBD2 (5 bases each). Trimming cost V 4 bases and J 1 base, with 10 bases left between them. The CDR3 runs 14 residues. The germline CDR1 and CDR2 sequences are SGHAT and FQNNGV. CDR3 sequence reads: CASSWDRTQETQYF. In nucleotides, the CDR3 is TGTGCCAGCAGCTGGGACCGAACCCAAGAGACCCAGTACTTC.

The chain is built from TRBV9 and TRBJ1-3; possible D gene TRBD1, 5 bases. Looked up from germline, CDR1 is SGDLS and CDR2 is YYNGEE. This CDR3 has 13 residues. V was pared by 2 bases and J by 3 bases, with 6 bases between. The CDR3 region is CASSVGVGNTIYF. Written as DNA, the CDR3 is TGTGCCAGCAGCGTGGGGGTTGGAAACACCATATATTTT. Full variable domain (outside the CDR3, taken from reference TRBV9 and TRBJ1-3): DSGVTQTPKHLITATGQRVTLRCSPRSGDLSVYWYQQSLDQGLQFLIQYYNGEERAKGNILERFSAQQFPDLHSELNLSSLELGDSALYFCASSVGVGNTIYFGEGSWLTVV.

The chain uses TRBV4-3 and TRBJ1-1, with D possibly being TRBD1 (5 bases). This CDR3 has 15 residues. V shed 3 bases and J shed 9 bases, with 20 bases lying between them. Germline loops: CDR1 LGHNA, CDR2 YSLEER. CDR3 sequence (DNA): TGCGCCAGCAGCCACCGTTCTATGGGGACCCTGAAAGCTTTCTTT. Translation gives CASSHRSMGTLKAFF.

The chain employs TRBV28 and TRBJ2-2; a possible D gene is TRBD2 (6 bases). The ends were cut back, 8 bases at V and 7 bases at J, with 17 bases in the middle. The CDR3 totals 14 residues. Germline CDR1 and CDR2: MDHEN and SYDVKM. The CDR3 region has the DNA TGTGCCAGCTTACGGGGCGGGATGGTCGGGGAGCTGTTTTTT. Protein product: CASLRGGMVGELFF.

This clone was detected many times. The chain is built from TRBV4-3 and TRBJ2-1, with 13 bases fitting TRBD2. The length of the CDR3 is 15 residues. V was clipped by 5 bases and J by 10 bases; unmatched bases: 8. Germline-derived CDR1 and CDR2 are LGHNA and YSLEER. This chain's CDR3 is CASSWTSGRSHEQFF. The CDR3 bases are TGCGCCAGCAGCTGGACTAGCGGGAGATCTCACGAGCAGTTCTTC.

The gene calls are TRBV5-6 and TRBJ1-1; D uncertain. V lost 4 bases and J lost 1, with 20 bases in between. The V gene's germline CDR1 is SGHDT and CDR2 YYEEEE. The CDR3 extends over 17 amino acids. The CDR3 region has the DNA TGTGCCAGCAGCCTCGGGTCGATCAGCCACCCGAACACTGAAGCTTTCTTT. Translation: CASSLGSISHPNTEAFF.

The chain has TRBV28 and TRBJ2-7; maybe TRBD1 (5 bases). Per germline, CDR1 MDHEN and CDR2 SYDVKM. This CDR3 region has 14 residues. V gave up 5 bases and J gave up 0 bases, with 11 bases separating them. The CDR3 region is CASSLYRTSYEQYF. The CDR3 nucleotides read TGTGCCAGCAGTCTATACAGGACCTCCTACGAGCAGTACTTC.

This clone was picked up one time. The CDR3 nucleotides read TGTGCCAGCAGCCAACACCCCTCCGAGCAGTACTTC. Residues: CASSQHPSEQYF. The chain is built from TRBV28 and TRBJ2-7, with unresolved D. Per the germline V gene, CDR1 is MDHEN and CDR2 is SYDVKM. V lost 6 bases and J lost 6, with 12 bases in between. The CDR3 contains 12 residues.

The rearrangement joins TRBV4-3 to TRBJ2-7; TRBD1 is a possible D gene (5 bases). The CDR3 runs 13 residues. The germline V gene encodes CDR1 LGHNA and CDR2 YSLEER. V lost 4 bases and J lost 3, with 10 bases in between. Here the CDR3 reads CASSRQTDYEQYF. Written as DNA, the CDR3 is TGCGCCAGCAGCCGCCAGACAGACTACGAGCAGTACTTC.

The chain uses TRBV27 and TRBJ2-7; 8 positions agree with TRBD1. CDR3 length equals 15 residues. Trimming cost V 0 bases and J 3 bases; bases outside gene matches: 4. Germline V gives CDR1 MNHEY, CDR2 SMNVEV (reference sequence). The CDR3 protein is CASSLSRTGSYEQYF. The DNA of the CDR3 is TGTGCCAGCAGTTTATCGAGGACAGGGAGCTACGAGCAGTACTTC.

The chain combines TRBV9 with TRBJ2-7; 9 nucleotides align to TRBD1. Germline trimming cut 0 bases from V and 2 bases from J; bases unmatched to any gene: 18. Germline V CDR1 and CDR2: SGDLS, YYNGEE. The CDR3 loop spans 20 amino acids. CDR3 coding DNA: TGTGCCAGCAGCGTAGCTCCGGGACAGGGATTCGCGGGATCGACCTACGAGCAGTACTTC. It is translated as CASSVAPGQGFAGSTYEQYF.

The CDR3 spells CASSDPTGAGGSGANVLTF. The CDR3, as DNA: TGTGCCAGCAGCGACCCGACGGGGGCTGGGGGCTCTGGGGCCAACGTCCTGACTTTC. V gene TRBV9 combines with J gene TRBJ2-6; D may be TRBD1 or TRBD2 (6 bases each). This CDR3 region has 19 residues. Germline V gene lookup returns CDR1 SGDLS and CDR2 YYNGEE. V was cut by 3 bases and J by 0 bases, with 19 bases left in between.

CDR3 DNA: TGCAGCGACCGGGACACTTACACTGGAGGCTACACCTTC. Its translation: CSDRDTYTGGYTF. The V gene is TRBV29-1, the J gene TRBJ1-2, with a weak D call TRBD1 (6 bases). The CDR3 has 13 amino acids. In germline, CDR1 is SQVTM, CDR2 ANQGSEA. Trimming removed 7 bases at V and 8 bases at J, with 20 bases between.

The genes are TRBV28 and TRBJ2-7; TRBD2 aligns across 9 bases. The CDR3 is 12 amino acids. The germline V gene has CDR1 MDHEN and CDR2 SYDVKM. Trimming at V came to 11 bases and at J to 3 bases, leaving 5 bases not matched to a gene. The DNA for the CDR3 is TGTGCCGCCTCGACTAGCGGCTACGAGCAGTACTTC. Translating gives CAASTSGYEQYF.

This rearrangement joins TRBV6-6 to TRBJ1-5; D is ambiguous. The CDR3 has 12 residues. The V and J ends lost 6 bases and 8 bases respectively, with 11 bases between them. Germline values: CDR1 MNHNY, CDR2 SVGAGI (reference sequence). CDR3 residues: CASSHQWEPQHF. The CDR3 nucleotides read TGTGCCAGCAGCCACCAGTGGGAGCCCCAGCATTTT.

The V gene is TRBV30, the J gene TRBJ2-3; D possibly corresponds to TRBD1 (6 bases). This CDR3 has 13 residues. Looked up from germline, CDR1 is GTSNPN and CDR2 is SVGIG (reference sequence). The ends were cut back, 2 bases at V and 6 bases at J, with 12 bases in the middle. The CDR3 nucleotides read TGTGCCTGGAGTCCTAACCAGGGGGATACGCAGTATTTT. Translating gives CAWSPNQGDTQYF.

The chain couples TRBV15 to TRBJ2-5; 7 positions match TRBD1. The V gene end was trimmed by 3 bases and the J gene end by 1 base; junction bases not matched to a gene: 2. The CDR3 is made up of 14 amino acids. The germline CDR1 and CDR2 sequences are LNHNV and YYDKDF (reference sequence). In DNA, the CDR3 is TGTGCCACCAGCAGGCACAGGGGCCAAGAGACCCAGTACTTC. Its protein product is CATSRHRGQETQYF.

The rearrangement joins TRBV10-3 to TRBJ2-2, with TRBD1 matching over 9 bases. The CDR3 consists of 15 residues. With V trimmed by 6 bases and J by 2 bases, 4 bases remained unmatched. Per the germline V gene, CDR1 is ENHRY and CDR2 is SYGVKD. The CDR3 DNA sequence: TGTGCCATCAGCGAGACAGGGGGAAACACCGGGGAGCTGTTTTTT. This translates into CAISETGGNTGELFF.

The J gene is TRBJ1-1, the V gene TRBV5-1; D is undetermined. This CDR3 is 14 amino acids long. The V and J ends lost 4 bases and 5 bases respectively, with 15 bases between them. Per germline, CDR1 SGHRS and CDR2 YFSETQ. The CDR3 loop is CASSPRTVETEAFF. CDR3 in DNA: TGCGCCAGCAGCCCCCGGACGGTTGAAACTGAAGCTTTCTTT.

The chain is built from TRBV4-1 and TRBJ1-5, with 8 nucleotides matching TRBD1. J was trimmed by 5 bases and V by 3 bases; bases with no gene match: 12. This CDR3 region has 17 residues. From germline, CDR1 is MGHRA and CDR2 YSYEKL. The DNA for the CDR3 is TGCGCCAGCAGCCACATACTTACGAAGGGACAGGATCAGCCCCAGCATTTT. It is translated as CASSHILTKGQDQPQHF.

This sequence joins TRBV30 and TRBJ1-6; 10 bases agree with TRBD1. The germline gives CDR1 GTSNPN, CDR2 SVGIG (reference sequence). V shed 4 bases and J 9 bases; nucleotides not matched to a gene: 9. This CDR3 spans 15 amino acids. In DNA, the CDR3 is TGTGCCTGGAAACTTACCGGGACAGGGGCTTCACCCCTCCACTTT. It specifies CAWKLTGTGASPLHF.

This rearrangement joins TRBV5-1 to TRBJ2-7; D is perhaps TRBD1 or TRBD2 (6 bases each). This CDR3 contains 15 residues. Between the trimmed V and J ends, which lost 6 bases and 0 bases, there was a span of 16 bases. The V gene's germline CDR1 is SGHRS and CDR2 YFSETQ. The CDR3 DNA sequence: TGCGCCAGCACATTCTCGGGGGCACGCTCCTACGAGCAGTACTTC. This codes for CASTFSGARSYEQYF. Drawing the rest from reference TRBV5-1 and TRBJ2-7, the complete variable domain is KAGVTQTPRYLIKTRGQQVTLSCSPISGHRSVSWYQQTPGQGLQFLFEYFSETQRNKGNFPGRFSGRQFSNSRSEMNVSTLELGDSALYLCASTFSGARSYEQYFGPGTRLTVT.

The chain combines TRBV7-2 with TRBJ1-1, with D hard to call. The CDR3 extends over 14 amino acids. V dropped 5 bases and J dropped 4 bases, with 14 bases sitting between them. Germline V gives CDR1 SGHTA, CDR2 FQGNSA. The CDR3 DNA is TGTGCCAGCAGCCCGCGCCGGGAGGTCACTGAAGCTTTCTTT. This sequence encodes CASSPRREVTEAFF. The entire variable domain, with the rest obtained from reference TRBV7-2 and TRBJ1-1, is as follows: GAGVSQSPSNKVTEKGKDVELRCDPISGHTALYWYRQSLGQGLEFLIYFQGNSAPDKSGLPSDRFSAERTGGSVSTLTIQRTQQEDSAVYLCASSPRREVTEAFFGQGTRLTVV.

The V gene is TRBV6-6, the J gene TRBJ2-7; weak D call: TRBD2 (6 bases). The CDR3 is 13 residues long. The V end was cut by 7 bases, the J end by 1 base, with 11 bases between. Per germline, CDR1 MNHNY and CDR2 SVGAGI (reference sequence). The chain's CDR3 is CASKAGTSYEQYF. Here the CDR3 DNA reads TGTGCCAGCAAAGCAGGGACTTCCTACGAGCAGTACTTC.

The genes are TRBV2 and TRBJ1-4; D is unclear. The CDR3 has 15 residues. V was cut by 3 bases and J by 3 bases, with 11 bases left in between. Germline assignment: CDR1 SNHLY and CDR2 FYNNEI. CDR3 sequence: CASSEATGPNEKLFF. The CDR3 nucleotides are TGTGCCAGCAGTGAGGCCACTGGGCCTAATGAAAAACTGTTTTTT. Full variable domain (remainder filled in from reference TRBV2 and TRBJ1-4): EPEVTQTPSHQVTQMGQEVILRCVPISNHLYFYWYRQILGQKVEFLVSFYNNEISEKSEIFDDQFSVERPDGSNFTLKIRSTKLEDSAMYFCASSEATGPNEKLFFGSGTQLSVL.

The V call is TRBV7-2, the J call TRBJ2-7, with 7 bases lining up with TRBD1. There are 14 residues in the CDR3. After removal of 5 bases from V and 4 bases from J, the junction contained 8 bases not matched to a gene. CDR1 is SGHTA, CDR2 FQGNSA, per germline. The CDR3 region has the DNA TGTGCCAGCAGCACGCCGGGACAGCGTTACGAGCAGTACTTC. Its protein product is CASSTPGQRYEQYF.

The V call is TRBV19, the J call TRBJ1-2; 8 bases line up with TRBD1. Trimming took 11 bases from V and 7 from J; bases not matched to a gene: 9. The CDR3 spans 12 residues. CDR1 and CDR2 (germline): LNHDA, SQIVND (reference sequence). The CDR3 protein is CAEQGAGGGYTF. DNA for the CDR3: TGTGCCGAGCAGGGGGCCGGGGGTGGCTACACCTTC.

The V gene is TRBV19, the J gene TRBJ2-7; 9 nucleotides match TRBD1. Germline lookup yields CDR1 LNHDA and CDR2 SQIVND (reference sequence). The CDR3 is 14 amino acids. The ends lost 6 bases at V and 3 bases at J; junction bases unmatched: 6. The CDR3 loop is CASSVRGQGYEQYF. The CDR3 coding sequence is TGTGCCAGTAGCGTACGGGGACAGGGCTACGAGCAGTACTTC.

The chain uses TRBV15 and TRBJ2-1, with 8 bases matching TRBD2. CDR1 is LNHNV, CDR2 YYDKDF, per germline (reference sequence). V trimming: 4 bases; J trimming: 1 base; junction bases outside the gene matches: 9. CDR3 size: 17 residues. CDR3 sequence reads: CATSTKSGSISYNEQFF. In DNA form, the CDR3 reads TGTGCCACCAGCACTAAAAGCGGGAGTATTTCCTACAATGAGCAGTTCTTC. The variable domain in full, completed from reference TRBV15 and TRBJ2-1, reads DAMVIQNPRYQVTQFGKPVTLSCSQTLNHNVMYWYQQKSSQAPKLLFHYYDKDFNNEADTPDNFQSRRPNTSFCFLDIRSPGLGDTAMYLCATSTKSGSISYNEQFFGPGTRLTVL.

CDR3 residues: CAWSKGYNSPLHF. The CDR3 DNA sequence: TGTGCCTGGAGTAAGGGGTATAATTCACCCCTCCACTTT. The rearrangement uses TRBV30 and TRBJ1-6; the D gene is possibly TRBD1 (5 bases). CDR3 length: 13 amino acids. The V gene's germline CDR1 is GTSNPN and CDR2 SVGIG (reference sequence). Trimming removed 2 bases from V and 4 bases from J, with 6 bases in between.